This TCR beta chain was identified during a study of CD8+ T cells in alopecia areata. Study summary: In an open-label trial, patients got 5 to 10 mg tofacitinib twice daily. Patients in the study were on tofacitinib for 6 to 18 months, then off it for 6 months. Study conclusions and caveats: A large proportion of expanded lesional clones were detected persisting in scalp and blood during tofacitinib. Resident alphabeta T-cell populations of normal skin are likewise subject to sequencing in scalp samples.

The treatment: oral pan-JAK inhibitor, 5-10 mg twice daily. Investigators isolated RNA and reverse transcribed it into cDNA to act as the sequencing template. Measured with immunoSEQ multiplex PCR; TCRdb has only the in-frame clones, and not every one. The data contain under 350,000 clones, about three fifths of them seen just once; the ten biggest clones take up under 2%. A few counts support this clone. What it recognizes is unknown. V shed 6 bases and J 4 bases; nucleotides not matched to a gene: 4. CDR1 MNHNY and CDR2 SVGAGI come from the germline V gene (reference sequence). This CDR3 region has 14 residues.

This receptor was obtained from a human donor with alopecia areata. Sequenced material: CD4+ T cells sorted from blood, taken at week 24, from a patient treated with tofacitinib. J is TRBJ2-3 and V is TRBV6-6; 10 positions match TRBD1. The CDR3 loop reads CASRQTGGADTQYF. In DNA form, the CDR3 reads TGTGCCAGCAGGCAGACAGGGGGCGCAGATACGCAGTATTTT.